What follows is one T cell receptor beta chain and its context. Its target is not known. Using immunoSEQ multiplex PCR, the repertoire was profiled, and TCRdb retains in-frame clones only, with some absent. The profile shows about 140,000 clones, approximately 88% of them singletons. This sample was included in a study of cytomegalovirus exposure and HLA in healthy donors. Study-level background: The approximately 120 validation repertoires, a later analysis reported, used the same platform as the roughly 610 first-cohort repertoires. General study points: One later analysis, an examination of the 100 to 150 validation repertoires, found that first-cohort TCR clusters tended to co-occur in them. A list of 150 or so TCR beta chains associated with cytomegalovirus was given.

The CDR3 consists of 15 residues. CDR1 and CDR2 from the germline V gene are SGHVS and FQNEAQ. The junction had 6 bases not matched to a gene; V was cut back by 2 bases and J by 6 bases. Sequencing was performed on PBMCs. The sequence came from a young man in good health and CMV-seropositive. The chain couples TRBV7-8 to TRBJ2-2, with 7 bases matching TRBD1. DNA for the CDR3: TGTGCCAGCAGCTTATGGGACAGACTCTCCGGGGAGCTGTTTTTT. It codes for CASSLWDRLSGELFF.